Below are 29 T cell receptor beta chains sequenced from a single sample in a study of metastatic and nonmetastatic thyroid tumors. Thyroid surgery was performed in patients who had received no treatment beforehand. MiXCR re-clonotyped the PCR reads for TCRdb. In the table there are 15,000 to 20,000 clones, 25% to 35% of which are singletons. Sequencing was carried out using tumor tissue. The receptors stem from a female donor with papillary thyroid cancer or a benign thyroid nodule (not recorded which). Some clones in this sample may be carry-over from other donors' samples.

This clone has only a few counts. The chain couples TRBV7-9 to TRBJ1-2, with no clear D. The germline gives CDR1 SEHNR, CDR2 FQNEAQ (reference sequence). Trimming cost V 1 base and J 4 bases, with 4 bases left between them. CDR3 size: 12 residues. The CDR3 is CASSLEIYGYTF. DNA for the CDR3: TGTGCCAGCAGCTTAGAGATCTATGGCTACACCTTC.

The rearrangement links TRBV7-8 to TRBJ2-7, with D perhaps matching TRBD1 (6 bases). The ends were cut back, 7 bases at V and 3 bases at J, with 25 bases in the middle. This CDR3 comprises 17 residues. The germline CDR1 and CDR2 sequences are SGHVS and FQNEAQ. CDR3 sequence: CASNPLWQGSSGYEQYF. The CDR3, as DNA: TGTGCCAGCAACCCGCTCTGGCAGGGGAGTTCTGGCTACGAGCAGTACTTC. The entire variable domain, with the rest obtained from reference TRBV7-8 and TRBJ2-7, is as follows: GAGVSQSPRYKVAKRGQDVALRCDPISGHVSLFWYQQALGQGPEFLTYFQNEAQLDKSGLPSDRFFAERPEGSVSTLKIQRTQQEDSAVYLCASNPLWQGSSGYEQYFGPGTRLTVT.

This clone has more than one count but fewer than ten. The V call is TRBV6-1, the J call TRBJ2-2; 7 bases are a match to TRBD1. Germline V CDR1 and CDR2: MNHNS, SASEGT. CDR3 length: 16 residues. The trim removed 5 bases at V and 5 bases at J, leaving 11 bases unmatched. The CDR3 DNA follows: TGTGCCAGCAGTCAGTCCCGACAGGGTCAAACCGGGGAGCTGTTTTTT. This codes for CASSQSRQGQTGELFF.

This clone was observed a handful of times. The gene calls are TRBV19 and TRBJ1-4; D may be TRBD1 (5 bases). This CDR3 contains 13 residues. V dropped 4 bases and J dropped 5 bases, with 8 bases sitting between them. Germline V gene data show CDR1 as LNHDA and CDR2 as SQIVND (reference sequence). This CDR3 is CASSTRQNEKLFF. The CDR3 DNA sequence: TGTGCCAGTAGTACCAGACAGAATGAAAAACTGTTTTTT.

This clone was recorded at least ten times. CDR3 nucleotides: TGCGCCAGCAGCCAAGTCCCCGGGCAAGATGAAGCTTTCTTT. This translates into CASSQVPGQDEAFF. The chain employs TRBV4-1 and TRBJ1-1; D not certain. The V end was cut by 1 base, the J end by 7 bases, with 13 bases between. This CDR3 is built from 14 residues. From germline, CDR1 is MGHRA and CDR2 YSYEKL.

This clone was detected ten times or more. This chain uses TRBV11-2 with TRBJ2-7; the D gene is possibly TRBD1 (5 bases). V lost 1 base and J lost 9, with 13 bases in between. Germline assignment: CDR1 SGHAT and CDR2 FQNNGV. This CDR3 comprises 13 residues. In DNA form, the CDR3 reads TGTGCCAGCAGCTTAGTACCAGGGTTGGGGCAGTACTTC. Translated, it gives CASSLVPGLGQYF.

The chain links TRBV6-4 to TRBJ2-1, with D perhaps assigned TRBD1 or TRBD2 (6 bases each). V lost 3 bases to trimming and J lost 9 bases, with 12 bases between them. This CDR3 is 13 amino acids long. Germline loops: CDR1 MRHNA, CDR2 SNTAGT. The CDR3 spells CASSERGEGEQFF. The CDR3 nucleotides read TGTGCCAGCAGTGAAAGGGGGGAAGGTGAGCAGTTCTTC.

The V gene is TRBV11-2, the J gene TRBJ2-7, with D maybe TRBD2 (6 bases). Germline V lookup: CDR1 SGHAT, CDR2 FQNNGV. This CDR3 has 15 amino acids. Trimming took 7 bases from V and 3 from J, leaving 19 bases between them. CDR3 region: CASTSPLGLFYEQYF. CDR3 DNA: TGTGCCAGCACATCACCCTTGGGACTGTTCTACGAGCAGTACTTC.

There are many counts of this clone. This chain joins TRBV4-1 and TRBJ1-3, with D maybe TRBD1 (5 bases). This CDR3 has 16 amino acids. From germline, CDR1 is MGHRA and CDR2 YSYEKL. The V and J ends lost 0 bases and 3 bases respectively, with 12 bases between them. The CDR3 DNA is TGCGCCAGCAGCCAAGAAGTGACAGTCAGTGGAAACACCATATATTTT. It yields the protein CASSQEVTVSGNTIYF.

By proportion, this clone is medium-sized (0.01 to 0.1%). CDR3: CASSYSLQDGYTF. DNA for the CDR3: TGTGCCAGCAGTTACTCGTTACAGGATGGCTACACCTTC. The chain is built from TRBV6-6 and TRBJ1-2, with a tentative D call TRBD1 (5 bases). Trimming cost V 0 bases and J 6 bases, with 8 bases left between them. The CDR3 runs 13 residues. Germline values: CDR1 MNHNY, CDR2 SVGAGI (reference sequence).

This clone appeared many times. The CDR3 does not close with the conserved phenylalanine or tryptophan, likely indicating a read error. The V call is TRBV3-1, the J call TRBJ1-2; D gene uncertain. The CDR3 is 14 residues long. V lost 1 base to trimming and J lost 0 bases, with 6 bases between them. Germline V gives CDR1 LGHDT, CDR2 YNNKEL (reference sequence). CDR3 in DNA: TGTGCCAGCAGCCAAGGATCGGCTAACTATGGCTACACCTCC. Translating gives CASSQGSANYGYTS.

This clone was counted between two and nine times. The V gene is TRBV27, the J gene TRBJ2-3; 8 nucleotides align to TRBD2. Germline V gives CDR1 MNHEY, CDR2 SMNVEV (reference sequence). The CDR3 extends over 14 amino acids. V lost 3 bases, J lost 4 bases, and 3 bases stayed unmatched. The CDR3 reads CASSFTSGADTQYF. DNA for the CDR3: TGTGCCAGCAGTTTTACTAGCGGAGCAGATACGCAGTATTTT.

CDR3 loop: CASTAPQPGTEAFF. CDR3 in DNA: TGTGCCAGCACCGCACCTCAGCCTGGCACTGAAGCTTTCTTT. The rearrangement links TRBV2 to TRBJ1-1, with D uncertain. Trimming pared 7 bases from V and 4 bases from J, leaving 16 bases between. This CDR3 has 14 amino acids. Germline V lookup: CDR1 SNHLY, CDR2 FYNNEI.

This clone was observed at least ten times. Possible read error: a much larger clone is one base away. V is TRBV20-1 and J is TRBJ2-7, with D unclear. Germline-derived CDR1 and CDR2 are DFQATT and SNEGSKA (reference sequence). This CDR3 comprises 13 residues. The CDR3 nucleotides read TGCAGTGCTAGGTCCGGTTCTTCCTCCGAGCAGTACTTC. This gives the protein CSARSGSSSEQYF.

This clone was recorded a few times. The chain uses TRBV18 and TRBJ1-4; TRBD1 aligns across 9 bases. The CDR3 runs 15 residues. Germline lookup yields CDR1 KGHSH and CDR2 LQKENI. The J segment lost 8 bases and the V segment lost 0 bases, leaving 4 bases of the junction unmatched. CDR3 nucleotide sequence: TGTGCCAGCTCACCACCTGGACAGGGGCAGGAAAAACTGTTTTTT. Encoded protein: CASSPPGQGQEKLFF.

This clone was observed many times. The rearrangement links TRBV7-6 to TRBJ2-2, with 9 bases matching TRBD2. This CDR3 region has 17 residues. Germline V gene sequence: CDR1 SGHVS, CDR2 FNYEAQ. The trim removed 1 base at V and 4 bases at J, leaving 7 bases unmatched. CDR3 sequence (DNA): TGTGCCAGCAGCTTAGGGCTAGCGGGAAGTCCCACCGGGGAGCTGTTTTTT. Translated: CASSLGLAGSPTGELFF.

V is TRBV12-5 and J is TRBJ1-1; D is undetermined. This CDR3 region has 14 residues. V lost 6 bases and J 1 base, leaving 12 bases between the germline ends. From germline, CDR1 is LGHNT and CDR2 FRNRAP. The CDR3 spells CASGPRGGNTEAFF. In DNA, the CDR3 is TGTGCTAGTGGCCCTAGAGGAGGGAACACTGAAGCTTTCTTT.

This clone came up a few times. The V gene is TRBV2, the J gene TRBJ1-1; D is ambiguous. V dropped 4 bases and J dropped 1 base, with 7 bases sitting between them. Looked up from germline, CDR1 is SNHLY and CDR2 is FYNNEI. The CDR3 length is 13 residues. CDR3 in amino acids: CASSVKTNTEAFF. As DNA, the CDR3 is TGTGCCAGCAGTGTAAAGACGAACACTGAAGCTTTCTTT.

This clone showed up many times. The rearrangement uses TRBV7-9 and TRBJ2-3; D ambiguous. V shed 3 bases and J shed 0 bases, with 4 bases lying between them. The CDR3 extends over 13 amino acids. In germline, CDR1 is SEHNR, CDR2 FQNEAQ (reference sequence). CDR3 residues: CASSFPSTDTQYF. The DNA for the CDR3 is TGTGCCAGCAGCTTTCCAAGCACAGATACGCAGTATTTT. The entire variable domain, with the rest obtained from reference TRBV7-9 and TRBJ2-3, is as follows: DTGVSQNPRHKITKRGQNVTFRCDPISEHNRLYWYRQTLGQGPEFLTYFQNEAQLEKSRLLSDRFSAERPKGSFSTLEIQRTEQGDSAMYLCASSFPSTDTQYFGPGTRLTVL.

This clone is termed medium-sized. V is TRBV5-1 and J is TRBJ1-3; tentatively, D is TRBD1 (5 bases). This CDR3 comprises 18 residues. Germline CDR1 SGHRS, CDR2 YFSETQ. V was shortened by 0 bases and J by 1 base, with 17 bases between the two germline ends. The CDR3 DNA reads TGCGCCAGCAGCTTGGCGACGGCGGGACTGTCGTCTGGAAACACCATATATTTT. This translates into CASSLATAGLSSGNTIYF.

The rearrangement uses TRBV30 and TRBJ1-2; TRBD1 might be the D (6 bases). Per germline, CDR1 GTSNPN and CDR2 SVGIG (reference sequence). This CDR3 is 15 amino acids long. The V end was cut by 2 bases, the J end by 8 bases, with 21 bases between. The CDR3 here is CAWSLTGSPYEGYTF. In DNA, the CDR3 is TGTGCCTGGAGTCTAACAGGGTCCCCCTATGAGGGCTACACCTTC.

The table lists this clone with a few counts. The chain recombines TRBV2 with TRBJ2-4; no clear D gene. CDR1 is SNHLY and CDR2 is FYNNEI in the germline V gene. V was trimmed by 9 bases and J by 0 bases, leaving 3 bases between them. The CDR3 contains 11 residues. The CDR3 here is CASLAKNIQYF. CDR3 coding DNA: TGTGCCAGTCTAGCCAAAAACATTCAGTACTTC.

This clone was recorded at least ten times. The rearrangement uses TRBV9 and TRBJ2-3; 14 bases agree with TRBD2. V trimming: 3 bases; J trimming: 10 bases; junction bases outside the gene matches: 4. The V gene's germline CDR1 is SGDLS and CDR2 YYNGEE. This CDR3 is 14 amino acids long. CDR3 nucleotide sequence: TGTGCCAGCAGCGCGACTAGCGGGGGGGCGGCGCAGTATTTT. Translation: CASSATSGGAAQYF.

The chain combines TRBV5-1 with TRBJ2-1; 7 bases fit TRBD1. After removal of 4 bases from V and 7 bases from J, the junction contained 8 bases not matched to a gene. The CDR3 is 14 residues long. Germline V gene data show CDR1 as SGHRS and CDR2 as YFSETQ. The CDR3 spells CASSPQTGTNEQFF. The DNA of the CDR3 is TGCGCCAGCAGCCCTCAGACAGGGACGAATGAGCAGTTCTTC.

As to this clone: Being one base from a much bigger clone, this may be a read error. CDR3 sequence reads: CSVEDEVVAKAFF. The CDR3 DNA reads as TGCAGCGTTGAAGATGAAGTGGTGGCGAAAGCTTTCTTT. V is TRBV29-1 and J is TRBJ1-1; D gene unclear. There are 13 residues in the CDR3. Trimming removed 0 bases from V and 9 bases from J, with 14 bases in between. Germline assignment: CDR1 SQVTM and CDR2 ANQGSEA.

CDR3 bases: TGTGCCAGCAGCGCCATGCGGGGGGGCCAAAATGAGCAGTTCTTC. Amino acids: CASSAMRGGQNEQFF. The chain joins TRBV11-2 to TRBJ2-1, with 9 bases fitting TRBD2. The CDR3 length is 15 residues. Germline CDR1 and CDR2: SGHAT and FQNNGV. Trimming removed 5 bases from V and 7 bases from J; junction bases left unmatched: 9.

This clone rates as large. The chain carries TRBV6-1 and TRBJ1-1; D uncertain. V dropped 3 bases and J dropped 5 bases, with 10 bases sitting between them. This CDR3 has 13 residues. CDR1 and CDR2 (germline): MNHNS, SASEGT. CDR3 region: CASSDLLLTEAFF. CDR3 bases: TGTGCCAGCAGTGACCTTCTTTTAACTGAAGCTTTCTTT.

This chain uses TRBV20-1 with TRBJ1-1; D is perhaps TRBD1 (5 bases). CDR1 and CDR2 (germline): DFQATT, SNEGSKA (reference sequence). The V end was cut by 1 base, the J end by 0 bases, with 18 bases between. This CDR3 comprises 17 residues. As DNA, the CDR3 is TGCAGTGCTAGAGGGACCTCGGGGCAGGGACTGAACACTGAAGCTTTCTTT. Translating it yields CSARGTSGQGLNTEAFF.

The chain carries TRBV11-1 and TRBJ2-1; 12 bases agree with TRBD2. CDR1 and CDR2 (germline): SGHAT, FQDESV (reference sequence). Unmatched junction bases numbered 11, after V lost 2 bases and J lost 12 bases. This CDR3 has 16 amino acids. CDR3 nucleotides: TGTGCCAGCAGCTTATGGGCTAGCGGGAGGGCCTGTGGGCAGTTCTTC. It specifies CASSLWASGRACGQFF.